This TCR beta chain was identified during a study of blood T cell repertoires in COVID-19. Study details: There were acute and convalescent COVID-19 samples, and they came from the United States, Italy and Spain. Nucleic acid was either cDNA or gDNA, and it came from T cells, B-cell-depleted T cells, or PBMCs.

Per the original data handling: Counts of nucleated cells, estimated from reference gene primer amplification, were obtained. Assay used: immunoSEQ multiplex PCR; TCRdb lists only in-frame clones, some missing. V and J calls and clone size are those listed in that table; D and trimming were worked out from the DNA. The sample includes about 90,000 clones, 80% seen only once; the top ten take 10%. This CDR3 contains 13 residues. V shed 2 bases and J shed 4 bases, with 9 bases lying between them. Germline V gene lookup returns CDR1 SGHDT and CDR2 YYEEEE. This TCR was recovered from a woman in her seventies with acute or convalescent COVID-19. The gene calls are TRBV5-6 and TRBJ2-5, with a tentative D call TRBD2 (5 bases). Sequenced sample: peripheral blood. DNA for the CDR3: TGTGCCAGCAGCTTCGGGGTCTCAGAGACCCAGTACTTC. Amino acid sequence: CASSFGVSETQYF.